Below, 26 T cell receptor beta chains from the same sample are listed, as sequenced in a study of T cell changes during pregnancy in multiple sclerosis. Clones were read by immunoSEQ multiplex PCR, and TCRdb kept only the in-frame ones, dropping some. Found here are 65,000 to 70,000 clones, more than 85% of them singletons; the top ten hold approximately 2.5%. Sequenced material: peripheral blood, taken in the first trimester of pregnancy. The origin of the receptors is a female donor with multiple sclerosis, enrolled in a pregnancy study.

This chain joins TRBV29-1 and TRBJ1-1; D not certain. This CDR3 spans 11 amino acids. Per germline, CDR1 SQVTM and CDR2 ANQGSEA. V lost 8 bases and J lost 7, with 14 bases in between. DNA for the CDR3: TGCAGCTCCACAATTGGCCATGAAGCTTTCTTT. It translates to CSSTIGHEAFF. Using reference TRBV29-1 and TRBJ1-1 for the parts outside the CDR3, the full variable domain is SAVISQKPSRDICQRGTSLTIQCQVDSQVTMMFWYRQQPGQSLTLIATANQGSEATYESGFVIDKFPISRPNLTFSTLTVSNMSPEDSSIYLCSSTIGHEAFFGQGTRLTVV.

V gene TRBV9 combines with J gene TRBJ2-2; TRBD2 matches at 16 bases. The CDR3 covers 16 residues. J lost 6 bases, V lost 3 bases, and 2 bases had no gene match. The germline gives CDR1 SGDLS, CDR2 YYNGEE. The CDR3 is CASSAGLAGGAGELFF. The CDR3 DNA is TGTGCCAGCAGCGCGGGACTAGCGGGGGGGGCCGGGGAGCTGTTTTTT. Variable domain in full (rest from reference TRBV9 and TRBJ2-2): DSGVTQTPKHLITATGQRVTLRCSPRSGDLSVYWYQQSLDQGLQFLIQYYNGEERAKGNILERFSAQQFPDLHSELNLSSLELGDSALYFCASSAGLAGGAGELFFGEGSRLTVL.

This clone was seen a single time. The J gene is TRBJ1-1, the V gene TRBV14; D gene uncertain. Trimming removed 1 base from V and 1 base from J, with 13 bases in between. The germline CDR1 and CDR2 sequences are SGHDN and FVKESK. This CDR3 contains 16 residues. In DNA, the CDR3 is TGTGCCAGCAGCCAAGTGGAGGGTAGTAAGAACACTGAAGCTTTCTTT. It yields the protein CASSQVEGSKNTEAFF.

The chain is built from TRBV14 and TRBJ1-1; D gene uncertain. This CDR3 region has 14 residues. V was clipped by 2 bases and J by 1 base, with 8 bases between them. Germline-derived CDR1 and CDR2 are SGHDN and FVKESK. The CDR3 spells CASSQLVGNTEAFF. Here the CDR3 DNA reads TGTGCCAGCAGCCAATTAGTCGGGAACACTGAAGCTTTCTTT.

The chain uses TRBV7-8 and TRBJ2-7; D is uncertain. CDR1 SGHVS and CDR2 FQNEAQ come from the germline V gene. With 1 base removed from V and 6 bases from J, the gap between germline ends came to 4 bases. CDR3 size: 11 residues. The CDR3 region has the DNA TGTGCCAGCAGCTTAGACGGCGAGCAGTACTTC. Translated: CASSLDGEQYF.

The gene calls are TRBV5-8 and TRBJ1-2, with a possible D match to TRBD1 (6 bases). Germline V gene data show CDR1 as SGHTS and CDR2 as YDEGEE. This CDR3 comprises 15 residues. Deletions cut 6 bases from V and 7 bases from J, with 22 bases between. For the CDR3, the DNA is TGTGCCAGCACCCCCGGGGTCCAGGGGCGAGTTGGCTACACCTTC. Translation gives CASTPGVQGRVGYTF.

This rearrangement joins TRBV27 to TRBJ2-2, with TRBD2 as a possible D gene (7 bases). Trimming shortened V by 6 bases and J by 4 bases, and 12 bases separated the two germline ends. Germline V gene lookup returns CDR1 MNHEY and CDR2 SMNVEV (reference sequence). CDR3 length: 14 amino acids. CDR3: CASRGGQVTGELFF. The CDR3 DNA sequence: TGTGCCAGCAGGGGGGGGCAGGTCACCGGGGAGCTGTTTTTT.

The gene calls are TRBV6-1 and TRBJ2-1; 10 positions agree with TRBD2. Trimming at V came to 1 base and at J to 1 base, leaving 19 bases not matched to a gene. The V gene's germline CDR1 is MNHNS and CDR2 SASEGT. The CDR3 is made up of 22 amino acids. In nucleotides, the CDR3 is TGTGCCAGCAGTGAAGAGAATGGGAATGGGCTAGCGGGAGTCGGGTCCTACAATGAGCAGTTCTTC. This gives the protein CASSEENGNGLAGVGSYNEQFF.

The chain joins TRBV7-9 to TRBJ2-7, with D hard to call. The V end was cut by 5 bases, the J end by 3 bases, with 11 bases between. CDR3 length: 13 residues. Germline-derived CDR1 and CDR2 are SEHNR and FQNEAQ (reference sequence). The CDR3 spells CASSRDTVYEQYF. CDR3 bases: TGTGCCAGCAGCCGAGACACCGTCTACGAGCAGTACTTC.

The chain's CDR3 is CASSLGLGPDTQYF. As DNA, the CDR3 is TGTGCCAGCAGCTTAGGGCTAGGCCCAGATACGCAGTATTTT. This chain uses TRBV7-7 with TRBJ2-3; D unresolved. The germline V gene has CDR1 SSHAT and CDR2 FNYEAQ (reference sequence). The CDR3 is made up of 14 amino acids. The V end was cut by 1 base, the J end by 4 bases, with 9 bases between.

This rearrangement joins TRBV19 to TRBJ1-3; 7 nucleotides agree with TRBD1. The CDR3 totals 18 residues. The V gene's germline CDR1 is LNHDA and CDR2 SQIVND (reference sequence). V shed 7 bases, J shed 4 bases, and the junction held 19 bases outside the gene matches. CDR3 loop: CASTTSSLRGQGGNTIYF. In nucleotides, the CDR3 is TGTGCCAGTACCACCTCGAGCTTGAGGGGGCAGGGAGGAAACACCATATATTTT.

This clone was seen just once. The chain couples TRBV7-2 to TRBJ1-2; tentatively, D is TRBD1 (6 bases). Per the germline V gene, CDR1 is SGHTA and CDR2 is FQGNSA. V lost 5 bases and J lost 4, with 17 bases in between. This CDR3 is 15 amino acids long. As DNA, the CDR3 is TGTGCCAGCAGCCCACAGACAGGAATCGGCTATGGCTACACCTTC. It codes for CASSPQTGIGYGYTF.

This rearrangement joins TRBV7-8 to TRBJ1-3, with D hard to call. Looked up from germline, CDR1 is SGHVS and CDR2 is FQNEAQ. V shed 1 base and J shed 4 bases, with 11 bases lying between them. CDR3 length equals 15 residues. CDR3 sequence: CASSLDRGTGNTIYF. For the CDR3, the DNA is TGTGCCAGCAGCTTAGACCGGGGTACGGGAAACACCATATATTTT.

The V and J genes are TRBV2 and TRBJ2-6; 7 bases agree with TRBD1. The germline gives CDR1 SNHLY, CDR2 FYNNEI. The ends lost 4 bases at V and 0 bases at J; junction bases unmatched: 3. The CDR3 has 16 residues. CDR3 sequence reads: CASSGQGPSGANVLTF. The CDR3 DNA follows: TGTGCCAGCAGTGGACAGGGTCCCTCTGGGGCCAACGTCCTGACTTTC.

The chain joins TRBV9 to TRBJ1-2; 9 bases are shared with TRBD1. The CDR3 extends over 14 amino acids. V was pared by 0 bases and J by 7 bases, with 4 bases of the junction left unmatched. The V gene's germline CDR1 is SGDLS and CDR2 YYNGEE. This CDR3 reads CASSVGTGEGGYTF. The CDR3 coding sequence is TGTGCCAGCAGCGTAGGGACAGGGGAAGGTGGCTACACCTTC.

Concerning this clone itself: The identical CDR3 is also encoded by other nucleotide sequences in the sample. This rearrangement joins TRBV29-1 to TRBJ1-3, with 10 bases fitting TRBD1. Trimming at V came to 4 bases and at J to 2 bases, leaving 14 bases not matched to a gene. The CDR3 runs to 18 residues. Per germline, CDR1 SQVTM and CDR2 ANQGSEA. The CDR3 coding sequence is TGCAGCGTTGCCCCGAGACAGGGGGCGAGTAGCGCTGGAAACACCATATATTTT. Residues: CSVAPRQGASSAGNTIYF. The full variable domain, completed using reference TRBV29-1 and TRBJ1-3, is SAVISQKPSRDICQRGTSLTIQCQVDSQVTMMFWYRQQPGQSLTLIATANQGSEATYESGFVIDKFPISRPNLTFSTLTVSNMSPEDSSIYLCSVAPRQGASSAGNTIYFGEGSWLTVV.

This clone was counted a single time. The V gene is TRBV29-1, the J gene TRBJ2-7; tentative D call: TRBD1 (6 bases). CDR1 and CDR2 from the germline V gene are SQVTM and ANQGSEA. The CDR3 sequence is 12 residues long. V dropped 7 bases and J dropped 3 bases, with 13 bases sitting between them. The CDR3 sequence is CSGRQANYEQYF. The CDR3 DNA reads TGCAGCGGACGACAGGCGAACTACGAGCAGTACTTC.

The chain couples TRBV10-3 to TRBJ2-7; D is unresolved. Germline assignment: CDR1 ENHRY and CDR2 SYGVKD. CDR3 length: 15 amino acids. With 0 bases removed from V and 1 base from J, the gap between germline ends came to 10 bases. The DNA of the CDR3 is TGTGCCATCAGTGAGTCGGCAGGCAAGTCCTACGAGCAGTACTTC. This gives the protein CAISESAGKSYEQYF.

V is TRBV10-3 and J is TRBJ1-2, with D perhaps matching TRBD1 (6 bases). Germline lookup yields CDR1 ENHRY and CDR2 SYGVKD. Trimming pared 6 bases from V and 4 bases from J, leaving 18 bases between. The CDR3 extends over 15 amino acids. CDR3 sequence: CAIRNSRGGVYGYTF. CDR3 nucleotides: TGTGCCATCAGAAACTCGAGAGGGGGGGTCTATGGCTACACCTTC.

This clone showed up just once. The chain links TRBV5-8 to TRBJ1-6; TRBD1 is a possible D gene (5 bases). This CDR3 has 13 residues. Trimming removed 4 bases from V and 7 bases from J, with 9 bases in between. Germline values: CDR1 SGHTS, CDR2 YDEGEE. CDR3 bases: TGTGCCAGCAGCCCAACAGGCAATTCACCCCTCCACTTT. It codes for CASSPTGNSPLHF.

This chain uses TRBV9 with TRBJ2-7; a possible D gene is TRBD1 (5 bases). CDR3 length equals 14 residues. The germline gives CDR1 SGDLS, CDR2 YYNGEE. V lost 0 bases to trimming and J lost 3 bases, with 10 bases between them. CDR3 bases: TGTGCCAGCAGCGTAGCCCCAGGGTACTACGAGCAGTACTTC. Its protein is CASSVAPGYYEQYF.

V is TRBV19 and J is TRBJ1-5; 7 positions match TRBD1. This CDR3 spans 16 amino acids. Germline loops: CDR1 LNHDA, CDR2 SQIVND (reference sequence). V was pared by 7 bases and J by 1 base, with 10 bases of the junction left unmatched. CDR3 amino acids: CASTGTAGVSNQPQHF. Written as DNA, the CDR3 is TGTGCCAGTACCGGGACAGCCGGTGTCAGCAATCAGCCCCAGCATTTT.

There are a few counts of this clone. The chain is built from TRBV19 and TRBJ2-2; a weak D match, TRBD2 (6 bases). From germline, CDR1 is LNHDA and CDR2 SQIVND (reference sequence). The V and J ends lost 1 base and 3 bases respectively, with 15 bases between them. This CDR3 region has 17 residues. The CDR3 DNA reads TGTGCCAGTAGTATAGGTCCCGGCGCGGGGCACACCGGGGAGCTGTTTTTT. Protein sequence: CASSIGPGAGHTGELFF.

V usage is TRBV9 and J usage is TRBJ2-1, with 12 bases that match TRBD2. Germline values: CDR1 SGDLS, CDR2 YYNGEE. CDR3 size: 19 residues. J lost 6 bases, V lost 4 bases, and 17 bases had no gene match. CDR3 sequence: CASSSSTSGRLLVANEQFF. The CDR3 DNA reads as TGTGCCAGCAGCTCCTCGACTAGCGGGAGATTATTAGTGGCCAATGAGCAGTTCTTC.

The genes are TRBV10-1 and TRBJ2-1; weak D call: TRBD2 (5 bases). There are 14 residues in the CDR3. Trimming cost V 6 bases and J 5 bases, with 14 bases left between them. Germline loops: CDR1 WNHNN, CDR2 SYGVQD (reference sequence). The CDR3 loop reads CASSGNTRDNEQFF. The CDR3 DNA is TGCGCCAGCAGCGGGAATACGAGGGACAATGAGCAGTTCTTC.

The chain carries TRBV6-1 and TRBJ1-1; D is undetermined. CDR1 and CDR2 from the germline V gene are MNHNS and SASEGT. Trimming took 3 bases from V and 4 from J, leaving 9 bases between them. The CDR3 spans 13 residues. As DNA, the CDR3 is TGTGCCAGCAGTGATAGATGGTTCACTGAAGCTTTCTTT. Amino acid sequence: CASSDRWFTEAFF.